The T cell receptor beta chain under discussion was sequenced for a study of blood T cell repertoires in COVID-19 (dated by TCRdb to 2019 to 2021). Concerning the study at large: Collaborator samples came from the United States, Italy and Spain and covered acute and convalescent phases of COVID-19. The material from the prospective study consisted of cDNA or gDNA derived from T cells, B-cell-depleted T cells, or PBMCs. The dataset comprised deeply sampled blood TCRbeta repertoires from subjects exposed to, actively infected with, or recovered from COVID-19. A freely available public database, intended as a resource for researchers studying the immune response to SARS-CoV-2, is where the repertoires were released. Samples came from the ongoing ImmuneRACE study (first 160 participants) plus 1,254 subjects from 6 global collaborators. The sample metadata nearly always contained a de-identified subject ID, COVID-19 status, age in years and sex. Where available, HLA class I and class II types were obtained from metadata supplied by the sample provider rather than from assay-based typing.

Counted from cysteine to phenylalanine, this CDR3 has 16 amino acids. The sequence is cut down to CDR3 DNA, 48 bases in frame from base 1. V is shortened by 4 bases, J by 8 bases, and the region joining them spans 22 bases. About this clone: Its antigen target is currently unknown. No per-base quality is available; no much larger clone lies one base away.

What the study reported, not specific to this receptor: Clinical and demographic metadata were provided uncurated, with the amount varying by source and participant.

The collaborating institutions used their own protocols to collect whole blood in K2EDTA tubes. Collaborator samples were shipped for TCRbeta analysis as frozen whole blood, isolated PBMCs, or DNA extracted from either sample type. The immunoSEQ Assay, a bias-controlled multiplex PCR, was used to amplify TCRbeta CDR3 regions from genomic DNA. As for the authors' bioinformatics: The number of nucleated cells in each sample was estimated from the amplification of reference gene primers within the assay. To quantify the absolute abundance of each unique TCRbeta CDR3 rearrangement, sequence reads were collapsed and filtered. Productive Simpson clonality was computed per sample as the square root of Simpson's diversity index over productive rearrangements. What TCRdb holds here is the immuneACCESS table cut down to in-frame rearrangements. Part of the clones is not present; checked against another copy, under half of the missing clones reflect an unresolved V gene, and the others are unexplained. Clone size and V and J calls were adopted from that table, with D and trimming inferred from the DNA. The sample table lists 200,000 to 250,000 clones, 87% of them with a count of one. The biggest ten clones account for roughly 3% of the sample.

The TCR originated in a man between 18 and 35 years old with active or convalescent COVID-19. The rearrangement joined TRBV5-3 to TRBJ1-3, with TRBD1 tentatively as D gene (6 bases match). TRBV5-3 is known as an ORF, though its function is uncertain. The sequenced sample was peripheral blood. The CDR3 protein: CARSLDLRGIGDTIYF. The sequenced DNA: TGTGCCAGAAGCCTCGATCTCAGGGGTATAGGGGACACCATATATTTT.